This TCR beta chain was profiled in a study of T-cell memory formation after mild COVID-19. For the study at large: Clusters of TCRs were largely donor specific. The study's findings and limits: Nothing confirmed that second-wave clones peaking on day 37 were specific for SARS-CoV-2. Contracting CD4+ clones were located mainly in CM and EM, and CD8+ clones in EMRA. The study found balanced CD4/CD8 in clones contracting day 15 to 85 and a CD4+ lean in later expanders.

The CDR3 runs 16 residues. CDR1 is DFQATT, CDR2 SNEGSKA, per germline (reference sequence). Trimming left V 0 bases short and J 2 bases short, with 17 bases between. TCRdb reprocessed the 5' RACE reads via MiXCR and lists one record per CDR3 protein. Here the sample spans 210,000 or so distinct CDR3 sequences, more than 25% being singletons. This clonotype occurred a few times. Antigen unknown. The TCR was taken from an adult woman who had mild COVID-19 (a few samples of this study predate the infection). Cell type and time point are not known. J is TRBJ2-7 and V is TRBV20-1, with a possible D match to TRBD2 (5 bases). Specimen: PBMCs or a T cell subset sorted from them (not recorded which). CDR3 DNA sequence: TGCAGTGCTAGAGACTCGCCGGGGTTGGCGGCCTACGAGCAGTACTTC. Translated, it gives CSARDSPGLAAYEQYF.